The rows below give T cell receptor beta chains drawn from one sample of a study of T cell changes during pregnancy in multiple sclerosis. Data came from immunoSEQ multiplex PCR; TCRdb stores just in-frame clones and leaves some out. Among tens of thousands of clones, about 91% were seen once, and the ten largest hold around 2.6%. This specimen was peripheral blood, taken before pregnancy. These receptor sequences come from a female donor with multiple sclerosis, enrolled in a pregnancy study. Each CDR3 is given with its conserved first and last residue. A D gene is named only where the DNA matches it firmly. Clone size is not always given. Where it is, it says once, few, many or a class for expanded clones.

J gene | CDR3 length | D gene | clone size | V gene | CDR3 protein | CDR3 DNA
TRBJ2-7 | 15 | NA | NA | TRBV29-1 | CSVELWRSSSYEQYF | TGCAGCGTAGAGCTTTGGAGGTCTAGTTCCTACGAGCAGTACTTC
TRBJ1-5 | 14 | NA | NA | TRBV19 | CASSITQGNQPQHF | TGTGCCAGTAGTATTACACAGGGAAATCAGCCCCAGCATTTT
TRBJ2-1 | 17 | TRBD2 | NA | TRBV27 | CASAFNGRTSGRNEQFF | TGTGCCAGTGCGTTTAACGGGAGGACTAGCGGGAGGAATGAGCAGTTCTTC
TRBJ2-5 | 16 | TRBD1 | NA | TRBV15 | CATSRDRGLIGETQYF | TGTGCCACCAGCAGAGACAGGGGGCTTATCGGTGAGACCCAGTACTTC
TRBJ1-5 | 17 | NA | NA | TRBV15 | CATSRGPGRNSNQPQHF | TGTGCCACCAGCAGAGGTCCGGGGAGGAATAGCAATCAGCCCCAGCATTTT
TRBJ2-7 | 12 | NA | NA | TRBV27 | CASRTGINEQYF | TGTGCCAGCAGAACAGGGATTAACGAGCAGTACTTC
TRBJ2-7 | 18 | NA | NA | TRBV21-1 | CASSALPTGCESSYEQYF | TGTGCCAGCAGCGCCCTACCCACAGGATGTGAGAGCTCCTACGAGCAGTACTTC
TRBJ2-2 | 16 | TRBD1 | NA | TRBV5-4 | CASSPGQGYNTGELFF | TGTGCCAGCAGCCCTGGACAGGGGTACAACACCGGGGAGCTGTTTTTT
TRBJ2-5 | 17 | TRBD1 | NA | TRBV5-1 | CASSLDRRDRVQETQYF | TGCGCCAGCAGTCTTGATCGCCGGGACAGAGTCCAAGAGACCCAGTACTTC
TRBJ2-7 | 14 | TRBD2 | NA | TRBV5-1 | CASSFSGSSYEQYF | TGCGCCAGCAGCTTTAGCGGGAGTTCCTACGAGCAGTACTTC
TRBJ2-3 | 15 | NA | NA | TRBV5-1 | CASSLRGVGTDTQYF | TGCGCCAGCAGCTTGAGGGGTGTCGGGACAGATACGCAGTATTTT
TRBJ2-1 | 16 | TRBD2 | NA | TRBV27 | CASIGVRAGPLGEQFF | TGTGCCAGCATAGGTGTCCGAGCGGGACCCTTGGGTGAGCAGTTCTTC
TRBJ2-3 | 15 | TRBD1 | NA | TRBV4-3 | CASSDRGASTDTQYF | TGCGCCAGCAGCGACAGGGGGGCGTCCACAGATACGCAGTATTTT
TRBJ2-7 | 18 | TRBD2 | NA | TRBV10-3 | CAISESLAGVVGGYEQYF | TGTGCCATCAGTGAGTCGCTAGCGGGAGTTGTTGGTGGCTACGAGCAGTACTTC
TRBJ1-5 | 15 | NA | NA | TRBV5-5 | CASSFRPGLNQPQHF | TGTGCCAGCAGCTTTAGGCCCGGGTTAAATCAGCCCCAGCATTTT
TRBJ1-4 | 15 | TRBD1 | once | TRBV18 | CASSLWGQESEKLFF | TGTGCCAGCTCACTTTGGGGACAGGAAAGTGAAAAACTGTTTTTT
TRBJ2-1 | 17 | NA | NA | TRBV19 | CASSIFAGTHSYNEQFF | TGTGCCAGTAGTATTTTTGCGGGCACTCACTCCTACAATGAGCAGTTCTTC
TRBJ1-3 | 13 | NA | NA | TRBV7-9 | CASSLGSGNTIYF | TGTGCCAGCAGCCTAGGTTCAGGAAACACCATATATTTT
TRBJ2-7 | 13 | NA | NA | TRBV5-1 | CASRPRPRGLGYF | TGCGCCAGCAGACCTCGACCCCGGGGGTTGGGGTACTTC
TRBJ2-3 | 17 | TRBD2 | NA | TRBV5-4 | CASSLPAVGLATDTQYF | TGTGCCAGCAGCTTGCCGGCGGTGGGACTAGCAACAGATACGCAGTATTTT
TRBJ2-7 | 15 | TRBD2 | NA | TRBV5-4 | CASSLGLAGGGEQYF | TGTGCCAGCAGCTTGGGACTAGCGGGAGGCGGCGAGCAGTACTTC
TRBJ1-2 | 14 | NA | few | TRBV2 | CASSEVQGRAGYTF | TGTGCCAGCAGTGAAGTTCAGGGGCGCGCTGGCTACACCTTC
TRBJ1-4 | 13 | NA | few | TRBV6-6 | CASSLRGWEKLFF | TGTGCCAGCAGTCTACGGGGATGGGAAAAACTGTTTTTT
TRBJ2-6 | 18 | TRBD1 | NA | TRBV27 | CASSLGGRGRSGANVLTF | TGTGCCAGCAGTTTAGGGGGCAGGGGGCGGTCTGGGGCCAACGTCCTGACTTTC
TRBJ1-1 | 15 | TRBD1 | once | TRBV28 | CASSLQGARGTEAFF | TGTGCCAGCAGTTTACAGGGGGCGCGAGGCACTGAAGCTTTCTTT
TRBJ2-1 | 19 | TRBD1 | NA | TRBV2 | CASRPQPGAGTGDFNEQFF | TGTGCCAGCAGACCACAACCTGGGGCCGGGACAGGGGATTTTAATGAGCAGTTCTTC
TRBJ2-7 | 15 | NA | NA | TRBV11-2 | CASSPFPDGGVGQYF | TGTGCCAGCAGCCCCTTTCCCGACGGGGGAGTGGGGCAGTACTTC
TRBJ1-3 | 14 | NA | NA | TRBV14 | CASSLSNSGNTIYF | TGTGCCAGCAGCTTATCTAACTCTGGAAACACCATATATTTT
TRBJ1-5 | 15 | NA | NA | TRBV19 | CASSTLLQGKQPQHF | TGTGCCAGTAGTACCCTCTTACAGGGTAAACAGCCCCAGCATTTT
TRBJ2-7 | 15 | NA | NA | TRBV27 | CASSFDGAGRGEQYF | TGTGCCAGCAGTTTTGATGGGGCAGGGCGGGGCGAGCAGTACTTC
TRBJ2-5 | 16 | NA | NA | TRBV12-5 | CASGLGGGGLQETQYF | TGTGCTAGTGGTTTGGGGGGGGGCGGGCTCCAAGAGACCCAGTACTTC
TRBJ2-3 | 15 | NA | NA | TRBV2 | CASRESGLSTDTQYF | TGTGCCAGCAGGGAGAGCGGACTAAGCACAGATACGCAGTATTTT
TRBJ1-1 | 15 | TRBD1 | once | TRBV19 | CASSSTGWAPTEAFF | TGTGCCAGTAGCTCGACAGGGTGGGCCCCCACTGAAGCTTTCTTT
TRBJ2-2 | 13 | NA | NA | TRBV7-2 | CASSTRLAGELFF | TGTGCCAGCAGCACGAGACTCGCCGGGGAGCTGTTTTTT
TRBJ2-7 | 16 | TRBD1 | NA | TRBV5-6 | CASSYRGQGRSYEQYF | TGTGCCAGCAGCTATCGCGGACAGGGTAGGTCCTACGAGCAGTACTTC
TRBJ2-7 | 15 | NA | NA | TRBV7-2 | CASSFQDTESYEQYF | TGTGCCAGCAGCTTCCAGGACACCGAGTCCTACGAGCAGTACTTC
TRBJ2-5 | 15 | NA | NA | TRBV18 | CASSPRSGKEETQYF | TGTGCCAGCTCACCTCGTAGCGGAAAGGAGGAGACCCAGTACTTC
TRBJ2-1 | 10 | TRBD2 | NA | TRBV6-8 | CASWTSGKFF | TGTGCCAGTTGGACTAGCGGGAAGTTCTTC
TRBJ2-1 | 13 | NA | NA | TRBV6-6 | CASRSSSYNEQFF | TGTGCCAGCCGGTCTAGCTCCTACAATGAGCAGTTCTTC
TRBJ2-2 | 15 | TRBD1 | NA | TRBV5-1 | CASSYRDRVTGELFF | TGCGCCAGCAGCTACCGGGACAGGGTTACCGGGGAGCTGTTTTTT
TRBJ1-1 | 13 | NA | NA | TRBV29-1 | CSVGPGGWTEAFF | TGCAGCGTCGGCCCGGGGGGTTGGACTGAAGCTTTCTTT
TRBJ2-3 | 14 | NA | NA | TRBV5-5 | CASSLLWGGDTQYF | TGTGCCAGCAGCTTGTTGTGGGGCGGAGATACGCAGTATTTT
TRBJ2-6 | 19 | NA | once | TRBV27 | CASSLFRPLGSSGANVLTF | TGTGCCAGCAGTTTATTCCGACCACTCGGGAGCTCTGGGGCCAACGTCCTGACTTTC
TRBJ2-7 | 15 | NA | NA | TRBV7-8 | CASSASSLFPYEQYF | TGTGCCAGCAGCGCATCTAGCCTTTTCCCCTACGAGCAGTACTTC
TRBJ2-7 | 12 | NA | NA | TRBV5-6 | CASSLVGYEQYF | TGTGCCAGCAGCTTGGTCGGTTACGAGCAGTACTTC
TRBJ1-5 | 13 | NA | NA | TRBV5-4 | CASSDSRGQPQHF | TGTGCCAGCAGCGACTCAAGGGGTCAGCCCCAGCATTTT
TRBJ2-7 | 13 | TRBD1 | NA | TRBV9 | CASSASGGDEQYF | TGTGCCAGCAGCGCATCAGGGGGCGACGAGCAGTACTTC
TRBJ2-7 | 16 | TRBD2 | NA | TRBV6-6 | CASSSGLAGRYYEQYF | TGTGCCAGCAGTTCCGGCTTAGCGGGAAGATATTACGAGCAGTACTTC
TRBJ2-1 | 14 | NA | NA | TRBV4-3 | CASSKLPRSDEQFF | TGCGCCAGCAGCAAACTCCCCCGGTCGGATGAGCAGTTCTTC
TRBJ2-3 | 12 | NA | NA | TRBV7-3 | CASSKAGDTQYF | TGTGCCAGCAGCAAAGCGGGAGATACGCAGTATTTT
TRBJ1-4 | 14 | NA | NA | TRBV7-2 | CASSLAKLNEKLFF | TGTGCCAGCAGCTTAGCTAAACTTAATGAAAAACTGTTTTTT
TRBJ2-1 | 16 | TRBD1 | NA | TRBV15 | CATSRTQGARHNEQFF | TGTGCCACCAGCAGAACACAGGGGGCGCGTCACAATGAGCAGTTCTTC
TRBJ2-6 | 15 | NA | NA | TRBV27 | CASSLYSSGANVLTF | TGTGCCAGCAGTTTATACAGCTCTGGGGCCAACGTCCTGACTTTC
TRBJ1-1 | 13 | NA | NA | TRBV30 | CAWSVLGNTEAFF | TGTGCCTGGAGTGTACTTGGGAACACTGAAGCTTTCTTT
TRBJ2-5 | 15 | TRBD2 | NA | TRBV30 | CAWTPSWRGQETQYF | TGTGCCTGGACCCCGAGTTGGCGGGGGCAAGAGACCCAGTACTTC
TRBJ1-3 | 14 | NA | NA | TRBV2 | CASAPSLSGNTIYF | TGTGCCAGCGCGCCTTCCCTCTCTGGAAACACCATATATTTT
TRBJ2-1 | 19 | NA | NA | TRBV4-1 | CASSQGGSGERPRDNEQFF | TGCGCCAGCAGCCAGGGGGGAAGCGGAGAGCGGCCCCGGGACAATGAGCAGTTCTTC
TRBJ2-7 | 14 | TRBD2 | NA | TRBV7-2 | CASSLLAGGGEQYF | TGTGCCAGCAGCTTATTAGCGGGAGGAGGCGAGCAGTACTTC
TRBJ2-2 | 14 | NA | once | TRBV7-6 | CASSFTRNTGELFF | TGTGCCAGCAGCTTTACACGGAACACCGGGGAGCTGTTTTTT